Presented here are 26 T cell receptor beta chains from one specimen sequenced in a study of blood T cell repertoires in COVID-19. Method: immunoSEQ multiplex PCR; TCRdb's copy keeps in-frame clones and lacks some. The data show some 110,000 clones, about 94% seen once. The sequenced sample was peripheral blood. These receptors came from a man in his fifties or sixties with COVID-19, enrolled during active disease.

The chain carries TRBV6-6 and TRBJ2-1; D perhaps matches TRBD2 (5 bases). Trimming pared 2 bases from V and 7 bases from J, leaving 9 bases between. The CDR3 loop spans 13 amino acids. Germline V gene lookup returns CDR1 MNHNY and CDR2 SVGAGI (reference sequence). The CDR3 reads CASSYNGVNEQFF. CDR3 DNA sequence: TGTGCCAGCAGTTACAACGGGGTGAATGAGCAGTTCTTC.

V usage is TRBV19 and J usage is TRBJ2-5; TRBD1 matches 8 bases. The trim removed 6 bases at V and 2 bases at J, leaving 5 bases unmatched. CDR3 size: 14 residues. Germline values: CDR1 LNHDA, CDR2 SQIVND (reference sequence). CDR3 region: CASRRTGQQETQYF. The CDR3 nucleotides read TGTGCCAGTAGAAGGACAGGGCAGCAAGAGACCCAGTACTTC.

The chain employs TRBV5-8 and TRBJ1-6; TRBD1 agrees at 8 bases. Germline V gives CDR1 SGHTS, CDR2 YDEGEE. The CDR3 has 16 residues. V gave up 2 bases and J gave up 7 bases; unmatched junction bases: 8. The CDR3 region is CASSFAGGAGNSPLHF. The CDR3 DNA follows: TGTGCCAGCAGCTTTGCAGGGGGCGCCGGAAATTCACCCCTCCACTTT.

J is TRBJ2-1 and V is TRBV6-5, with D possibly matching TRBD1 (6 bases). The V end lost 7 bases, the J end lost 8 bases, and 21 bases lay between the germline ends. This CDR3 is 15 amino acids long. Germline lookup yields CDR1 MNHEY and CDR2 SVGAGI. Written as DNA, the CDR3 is TGTGCCAGCACCCCCCCTGGGGGCCTTGGGGATGAGCAGTTCTTC. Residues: CASTPPGGLGDEQFF.

The CDR3 nucleotides are TGTGCCAGCAGTGAAAATTGGTCCTCGGACACTGAAGCTTTCTTT. It specifies CASSENWSSDTEAFF. This chain connects TRBV6-1 to TRBJ1-1; no clear D gene. Germline V gene sequence: CDR1 MNHNS, CDR2 SASEGT. V was cut by 2 bases and J by 3 bases, with 13 bases left in between. The CDR3 length is 15 residues.

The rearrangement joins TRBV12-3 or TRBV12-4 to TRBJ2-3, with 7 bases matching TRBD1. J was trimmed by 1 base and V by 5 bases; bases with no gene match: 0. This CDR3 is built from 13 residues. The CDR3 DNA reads TGTGCCAGCAGTGGGACAGGCACAGATACGCAGTATTTT. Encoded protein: CASSGTGTDTQYF.

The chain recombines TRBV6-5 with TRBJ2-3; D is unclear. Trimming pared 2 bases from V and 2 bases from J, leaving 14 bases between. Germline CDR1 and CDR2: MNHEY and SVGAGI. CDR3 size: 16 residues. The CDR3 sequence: CASSYAPGGSTDTQYF. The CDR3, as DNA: TGTGCCAGCAGTTACGCCCCCGGCGGCTCCACAGATACGCAGTATTTT.

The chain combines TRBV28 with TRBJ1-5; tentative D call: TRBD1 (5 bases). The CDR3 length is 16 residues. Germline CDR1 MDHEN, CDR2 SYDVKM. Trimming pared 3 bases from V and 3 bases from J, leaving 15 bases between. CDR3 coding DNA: TGTGCCAGCAGTTTCTTCGCGGGGACCCCCAATCAGCCCCAGCATTTT. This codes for CASSFFAGTPNQPQHF.

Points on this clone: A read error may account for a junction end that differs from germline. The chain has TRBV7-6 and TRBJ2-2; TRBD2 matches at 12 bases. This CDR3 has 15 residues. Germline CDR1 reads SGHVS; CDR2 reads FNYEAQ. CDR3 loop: CASSLAGGFIGELFF. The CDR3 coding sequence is TGTGCCAGCAGCCTAGCGGGAGGGTTTATCGGGGAGCTGTTTTTT.

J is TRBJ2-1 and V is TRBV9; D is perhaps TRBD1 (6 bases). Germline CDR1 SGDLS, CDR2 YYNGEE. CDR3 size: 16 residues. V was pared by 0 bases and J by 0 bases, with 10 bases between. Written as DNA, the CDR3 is TGTGCCAGCAGCGTAGATGGGGGCGGCTCCTACAATGAGCAGTTCTTC. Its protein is CASSVDGGGSYNEQFF.

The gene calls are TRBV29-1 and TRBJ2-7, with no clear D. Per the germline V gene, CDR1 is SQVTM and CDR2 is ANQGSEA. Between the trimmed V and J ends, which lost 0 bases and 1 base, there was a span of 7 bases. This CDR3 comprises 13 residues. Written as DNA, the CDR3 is TGCAGCGTTGAAGATCACGGGTCCTACGAGCAGTACGTC. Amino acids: CSVEDHGSYEQYV.

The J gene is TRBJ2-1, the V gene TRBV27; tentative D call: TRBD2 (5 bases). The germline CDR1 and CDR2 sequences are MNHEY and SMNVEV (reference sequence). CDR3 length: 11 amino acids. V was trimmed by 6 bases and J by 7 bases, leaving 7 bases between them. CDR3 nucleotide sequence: TGTGCCAGCAGACTAGATAATGAGCAGTTCTTC. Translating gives CASRLDNEQFF.

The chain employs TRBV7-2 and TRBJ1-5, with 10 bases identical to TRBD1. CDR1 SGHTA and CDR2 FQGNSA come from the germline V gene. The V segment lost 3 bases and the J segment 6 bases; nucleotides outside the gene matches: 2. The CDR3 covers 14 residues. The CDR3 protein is CASSLGQGTQPQHF. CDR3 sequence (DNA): TGTGCCAGCAGCTTGGGACAGGGGACTCAGCCCCAGCATTTT.

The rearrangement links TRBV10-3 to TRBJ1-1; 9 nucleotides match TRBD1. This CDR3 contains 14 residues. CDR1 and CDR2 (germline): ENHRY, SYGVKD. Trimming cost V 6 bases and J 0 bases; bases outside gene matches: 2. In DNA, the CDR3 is TGTGCCATCAGGGGGACAGGGTTGAACACTGAAGCTTTCTTT. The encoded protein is CAIRGTGLNTEAFF.

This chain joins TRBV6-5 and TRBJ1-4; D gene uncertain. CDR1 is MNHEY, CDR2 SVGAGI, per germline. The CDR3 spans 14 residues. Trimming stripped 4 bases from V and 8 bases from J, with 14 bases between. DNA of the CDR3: TGTGCCAGCAGTTGGAGGGCCGTAGGGGAAAAACTGTTTTTT. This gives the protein CASSWRAVGEKLFF.

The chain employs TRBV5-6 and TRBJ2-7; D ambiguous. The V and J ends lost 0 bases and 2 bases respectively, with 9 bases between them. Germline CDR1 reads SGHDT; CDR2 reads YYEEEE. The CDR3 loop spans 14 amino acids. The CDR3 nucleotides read TGTGCCAGCAGCTTGGGACCCCAGGCCTACGAGCAGTACTTC. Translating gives CASSLGPQAYEQYF.

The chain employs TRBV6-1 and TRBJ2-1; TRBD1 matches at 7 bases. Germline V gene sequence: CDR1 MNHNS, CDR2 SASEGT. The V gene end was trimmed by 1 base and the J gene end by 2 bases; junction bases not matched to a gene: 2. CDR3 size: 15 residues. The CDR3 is CASSEGQGPYNEQFF. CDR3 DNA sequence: TGTGCCAGCAGTGAAGGACAGGGACCCTACAATGAGCAGTTCTTC.

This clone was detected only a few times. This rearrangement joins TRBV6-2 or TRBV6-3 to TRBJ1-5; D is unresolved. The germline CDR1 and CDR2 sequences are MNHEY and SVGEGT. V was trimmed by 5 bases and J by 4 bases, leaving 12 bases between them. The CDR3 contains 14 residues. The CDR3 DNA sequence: TGTGCCAGCAGTGACGCCGGGAAAAATCAGCCCCAGCATTTT. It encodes CASSDAGKNQPQHF.

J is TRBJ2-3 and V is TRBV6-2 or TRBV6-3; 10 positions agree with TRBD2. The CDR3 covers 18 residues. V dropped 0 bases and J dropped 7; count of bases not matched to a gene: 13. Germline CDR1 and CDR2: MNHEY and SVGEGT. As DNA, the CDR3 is TGTGCCAGCAGTTACTCGAGCGAGCGGGGGGGCGTGACGAATACGCAGTATTTT. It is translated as CASSYSSERGGVTNTQYF.

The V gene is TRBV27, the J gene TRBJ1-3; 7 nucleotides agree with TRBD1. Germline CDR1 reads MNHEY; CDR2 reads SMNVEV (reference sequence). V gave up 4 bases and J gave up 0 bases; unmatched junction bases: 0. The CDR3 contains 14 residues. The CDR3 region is CASSSGGSGNTIYF. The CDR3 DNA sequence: TGTGCCAGCAGTTCAGGGGGCTCTGGAAACACCATATATTTT.

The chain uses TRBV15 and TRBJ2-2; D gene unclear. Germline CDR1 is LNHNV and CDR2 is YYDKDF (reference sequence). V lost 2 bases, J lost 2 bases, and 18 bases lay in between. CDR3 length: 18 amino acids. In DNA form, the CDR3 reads TGTGCCACCAGCAGATCCCCCTTTCAGGCCCTCAACACCGGGGAGCTGTTTTTT. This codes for CATSRSPFQALNTGELFF.

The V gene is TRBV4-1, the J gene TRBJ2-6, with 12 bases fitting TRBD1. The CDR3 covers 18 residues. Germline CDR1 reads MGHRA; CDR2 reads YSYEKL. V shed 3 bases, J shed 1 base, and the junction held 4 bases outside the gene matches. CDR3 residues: CASSHPGQGASGANVLTF. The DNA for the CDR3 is TGCGCCAGCAGCCACCCGGGACAGGGGGCTTCTGGGGCCAACGTCCTGACTTTC.

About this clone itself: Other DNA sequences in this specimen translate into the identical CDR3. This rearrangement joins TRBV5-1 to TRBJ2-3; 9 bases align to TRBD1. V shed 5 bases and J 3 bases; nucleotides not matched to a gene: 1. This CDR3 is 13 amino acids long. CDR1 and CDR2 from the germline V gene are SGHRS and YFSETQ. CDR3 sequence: CASRTGGTDTQYF. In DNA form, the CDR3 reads TGCGCCAGCAGGACAGGGGGAACAGATACGCAGTATTTT.

In DNA, the CDR3 is TGTGCCAGCAGTGAGTTAGCGGGAGTAAGTGAGACCCAGTACTTC. Its protein is CASSELAGVSETQYF. The rearrangement uses TRBV25-1 and TRBJ2-5; 9 nucleotides align to TRBD2. CDR3 length: 15 amino acids. Germline V CDR1 and CDR2: MGHDK, SYGVNS. After removal of 3 bases from V and 5 bases from J, the junction contained 7 bases not matched to a gene.

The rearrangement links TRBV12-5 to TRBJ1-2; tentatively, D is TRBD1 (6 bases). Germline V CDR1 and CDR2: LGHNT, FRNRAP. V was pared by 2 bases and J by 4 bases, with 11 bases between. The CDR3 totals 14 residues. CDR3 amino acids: CASGLQGRGYGYTF. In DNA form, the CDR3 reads TGTGCTAGTGGTTTGCAGGGGAGGGGCTATGGCTACACCTTC.

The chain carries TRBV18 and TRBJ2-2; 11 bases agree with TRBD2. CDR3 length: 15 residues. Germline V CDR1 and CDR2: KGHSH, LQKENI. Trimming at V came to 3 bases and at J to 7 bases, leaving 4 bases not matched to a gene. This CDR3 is CASSPGLAEDGELFF. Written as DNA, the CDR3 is TGTGCCAGCTCACCGGGACTAGCGGAGGACGGGGAGCTGTTTTTT.